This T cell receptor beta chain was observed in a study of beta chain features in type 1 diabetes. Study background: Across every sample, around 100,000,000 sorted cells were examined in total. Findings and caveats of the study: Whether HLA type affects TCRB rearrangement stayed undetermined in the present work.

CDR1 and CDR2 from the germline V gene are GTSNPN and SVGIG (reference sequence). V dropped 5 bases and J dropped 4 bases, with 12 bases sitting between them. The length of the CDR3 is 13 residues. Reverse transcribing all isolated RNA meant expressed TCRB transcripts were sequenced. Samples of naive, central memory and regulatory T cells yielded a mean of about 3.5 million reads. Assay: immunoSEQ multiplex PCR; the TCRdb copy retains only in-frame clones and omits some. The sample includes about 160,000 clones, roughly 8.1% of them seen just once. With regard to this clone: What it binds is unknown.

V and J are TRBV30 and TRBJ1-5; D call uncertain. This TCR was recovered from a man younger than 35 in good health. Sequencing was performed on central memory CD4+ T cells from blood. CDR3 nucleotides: TGTGCCTGGCAAGGACTGGCGAATCAGCCCCAGCATTTT. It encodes CAWQGLANQPQHF.